Below are 8 T cell receptor beta chains sequenced from a single sample in a study of blood T cell repertoires in COVID-19. Clones were read by immunoSEQ multiplex PCR, and TCRdb kept only the in-frame ones, dropping some. The data show roughly 170,000 clones, more than 75% seen once. Sample: peripheral blood. These TCRs come from a woman in her fifties or sixties with COVID-19, enrolled during active disease.

The CDR3 reads CASSQAREGRYNSPLHF. The CDR3 DNA sequence: TGTGCCAGCAGCCAAGCTCGGGAAGGTCGATATAATTCACCCCTCCACTTT. The rearrangement joins TRBV3-1 (or the pseudogene TRBV3-2) to TRBJ1-6; D call uncertain. The V and J ends lost 1 base and 4 bases respectively, with 14 bases between them. The CDR3 totals 17 residues. Germline V lookup: CDR1 LGHDT, CDR2 YNNKEL (reference sequence).

A remark on this clone: The sample has other DNA sequences that encode this CDR3 too. The genes are TRBV18 and TRBJ1-6; D perhaps matches TRBD1 (5 bases). The V gene lost 1 base and the J gene lost 6 bases, with 10 bases spanning the gap. The V gene's germline CDR1 is KGHSH and CDR2 LQKENI. The CDR3 loop spans 15 amino acids. For the CDR3, the DNA is TGTGCCAGCTCACCACGGGGGGACGGTAATTCACCCCTCCACTTT. Residues: CASSPRGDGNSPLHF.

The gene calls are TRBV15 and TRBJ2-1; D call uncertain. Germline V gene sequence: CDR1 LNHNV, CDR2 YYDKDF (reference sequence). Trimming removed 0 bases at V and 5 bases at J, with 17 bases between. The CDR3 contains 17 residues. CDR3 bases: TGTGCCACCAGCAGAGATCTGTACGTGTATGAGGACAATGAGCAGTTCTTC. Amino acid sequence: CATSRDLYVYEDNEQFF.

This chain uses TRBV7-3 with TRBJ2-1; a possible D gene is TRBD1 (5 bases). The CDR3 spans 18 residues. V was trimmed by 3 bases and J by 0 bases, leaving 18 bases between them. The germline CDR1 and CDR2 sequences are SGHTA and FQGTGA. The CDR3 nucleotides are TGTGCCAGCAGCTTCTCCACGACAGCCTCGAGCTCCTACAATGAGCAGTTCTTC. Its protein is CASSFSTTASSSYNEQFF.

The chain has TRBV5-1 and TRBJ1-1; D is possibly TRBD1 (6 bases). Germline CDR1 reads SGHRS; CDR2 reads YFSETQ. This CDR3 contains 15 residues. V shed 2 bases and J shed 3 bases, with 14 bases lying between them. DNA of the CDR3: TGCGCCAGCAGCTTACAGGGCTCGAGGGACACTGAAGCTTTCTTT. Protein sequence: CASSLQGSRDTEAFF.

This clone was counted many times. The chain employs TRBV13 and TRBJ2-6; the D gene is possibly TRBD2 (5 bases). Germline loops: CDR1 PRHDT, CDR2 FYEKMQ (reference sequence). The CDR3 totals 16 residues. Trimming removed 4 bases at V and 3 bases at J, with 13 bases between. Written as DNA, the CDR3 is TGTGCCAGCAGCTCACCGGGGTTCGGTGGGGCCAACGTCCTGACTTTC. This codes for CASSSPGFGGANVLTF. The full variable domain, with the rest looked up from reference TRBV13 and TRBJ2-6, is AAGVIQSPRHLIKEKRETATLKCYPIPRHDTVYWYQQGPGQDPQFLISFYEKMQSDKGSIPDRFSAQQFSDYHSELNMSSLELGDSALYFCASSSPGFGGANVLTFGAGSRLTVL.

This chain connects TRBV6-5 to TRBJ1-1, with D possibly being TRBD1 (5 bases). Between the trimmed V and J ends, which lost 2 bases and 6 bases, there was a span of 13 bases. Germline CDR1 reads MNHEY; CDR2 reads SVGAGI. This CDR3 is 14 amino acids long. CDR3 loop: CASSYGLGGPEAFF. CDR3 DNA: TGTGCCAGCAGTTACGGTTTGGGGGGTCCTGAAGCTTTCTTT.

This rearrangement joins TRBV9 to TRBJ2-3; 8 nucleotides match TRBD1. CDR3 length: 16 amino acids. Germline values: CDR1 SGDLS, CDR2 YYNGEE. Trimming took 4 bases from V and 4 from J; bases not matched to a gene: 11. In DNA form, the CDR3 reads TGTGCCAGCAGCCTATCGGTCGGACAGGGCGCAGATACGCAGTATTTT. It is translated as CASSLSVGQGADTQYF.